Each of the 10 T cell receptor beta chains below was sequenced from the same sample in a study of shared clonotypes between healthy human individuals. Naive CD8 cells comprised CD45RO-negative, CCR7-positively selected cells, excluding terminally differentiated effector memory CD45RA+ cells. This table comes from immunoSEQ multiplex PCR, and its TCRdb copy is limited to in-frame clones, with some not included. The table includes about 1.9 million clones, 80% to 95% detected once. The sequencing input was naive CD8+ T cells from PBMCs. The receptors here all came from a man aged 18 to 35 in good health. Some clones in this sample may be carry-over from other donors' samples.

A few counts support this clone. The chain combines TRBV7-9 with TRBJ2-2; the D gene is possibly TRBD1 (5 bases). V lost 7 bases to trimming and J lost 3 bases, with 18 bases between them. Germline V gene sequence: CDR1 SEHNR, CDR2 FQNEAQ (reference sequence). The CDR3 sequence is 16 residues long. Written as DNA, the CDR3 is TGTGCCAGCACCTCATCCACCAGGACATACACCGGGGAGCTGTTTTTT. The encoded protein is CASTSSTRTYTGELFF. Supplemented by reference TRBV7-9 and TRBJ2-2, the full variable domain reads DTGVSQNPRHKITKRGQNVTFRCDPISEHNRLYWYRQTLGQGPEFLTYFQNEAQLEKSRLLSDRFSAERPKGSFSTLEIQRTEQGDSAMYLCASTSSTRTYTGELFFGEGSRLTVL.

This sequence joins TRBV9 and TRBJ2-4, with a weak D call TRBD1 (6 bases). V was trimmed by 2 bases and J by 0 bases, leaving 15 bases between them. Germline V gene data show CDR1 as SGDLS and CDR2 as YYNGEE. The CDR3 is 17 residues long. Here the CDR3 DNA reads TGTGCCAGCAGCGTTGAGGGACATTTGATAGCCAAAAACATTCAGTACTTC. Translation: CASSVEGHLIAKNIQYF. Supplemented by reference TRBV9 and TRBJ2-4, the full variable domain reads DSGVTQTPKHLITATGQRVTLRCSPRSGDLSVYWYQQSLDQGLQFLIQYYNGEERAKGNILERFSAQQFPDLHSELNLSSLELGDSALYFCASSVEGHLIAKNIQYFGAGTRLSVL.

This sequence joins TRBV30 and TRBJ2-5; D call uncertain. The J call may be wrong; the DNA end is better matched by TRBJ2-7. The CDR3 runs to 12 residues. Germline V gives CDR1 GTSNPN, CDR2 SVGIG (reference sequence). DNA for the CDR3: TGTGCCTGGGATTCGACTTCCTACGAGCAGTACTTC. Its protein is CAWDSTSYEQYF.

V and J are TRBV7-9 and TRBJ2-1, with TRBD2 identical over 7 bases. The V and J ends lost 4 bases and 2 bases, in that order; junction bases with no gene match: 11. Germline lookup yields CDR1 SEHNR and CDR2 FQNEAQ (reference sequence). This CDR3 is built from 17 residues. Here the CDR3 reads CASSSRQAGMPYNEQFF. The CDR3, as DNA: TGTGCCAGCAGCTCTCGGCAAGCGGGAATGCCCTACAATGAGCAGTTCTTC.

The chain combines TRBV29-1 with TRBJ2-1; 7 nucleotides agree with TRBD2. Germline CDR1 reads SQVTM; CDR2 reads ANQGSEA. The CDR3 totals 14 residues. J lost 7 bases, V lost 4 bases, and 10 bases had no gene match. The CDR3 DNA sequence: TGCAGCGTTGTTGGGGGGAGGGCCGGAAATGAGCAGTTCTTC. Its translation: CSVVGGRAGNEQFF.

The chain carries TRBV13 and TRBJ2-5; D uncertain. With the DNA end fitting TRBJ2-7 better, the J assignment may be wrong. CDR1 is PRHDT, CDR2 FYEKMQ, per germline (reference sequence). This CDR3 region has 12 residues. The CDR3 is CASSLDRYEQYF. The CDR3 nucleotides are TGTGCCAGCAGCTTAGATAGATACGAGCAGTACTTC.

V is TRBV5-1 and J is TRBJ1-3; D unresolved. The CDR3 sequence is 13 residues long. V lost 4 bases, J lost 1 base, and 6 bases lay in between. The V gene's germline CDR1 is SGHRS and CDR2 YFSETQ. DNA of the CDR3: TGCGCCAGCAGCCCGGCTTCTGGAAACACCATATATTTT. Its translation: CASSPASGNTIYF.

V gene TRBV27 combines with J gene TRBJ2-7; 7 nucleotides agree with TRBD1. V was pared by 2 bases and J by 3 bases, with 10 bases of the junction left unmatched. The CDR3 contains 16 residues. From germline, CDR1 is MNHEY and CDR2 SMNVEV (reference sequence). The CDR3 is CASSLLGTAPDYEQYF. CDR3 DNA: TGTGCCAGCAGTTTACTCGGGACAGCTCCTGACTACGAGCAGTACTTC.

CDR3 in DNA: TGTGCCAGCAGCCACCGACCCCGTATGGAAGAGACCCAGTACTTC. This encodes CASSHRPRMEETQYF. The chain has TRBV6-6 and TRBJ2-5; D uncertain. Germline-derived CDR1 and CDR2 are MNHNY and SVGAGI (reference sequence). The CDR3 spans 15 residues. The germline V and J ends were trimmed by 6 bases and 3 bases, with 17 bases remaining between them.

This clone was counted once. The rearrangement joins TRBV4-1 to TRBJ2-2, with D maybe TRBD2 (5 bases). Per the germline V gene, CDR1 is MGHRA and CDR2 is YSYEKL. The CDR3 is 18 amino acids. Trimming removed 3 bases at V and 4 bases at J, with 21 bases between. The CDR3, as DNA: TGCGCCAGCAGCCATCAAACTAGAGGGTTTTTTAGCACCGGGGAGCTGTTTTTT. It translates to CASSHQTRGFFSTGELFF.